These T cell receptor beta chains were read from a single sample in a study of CD8+ T cells in alopecia areata. TCRdb keeps only in-frame clones here, not all; method: immunoSEQ multiplex PCR. The data hold 150,000 to 200,000 clones, with 50% to 75% observed a single time. The sample consisted of CD4+ T cells sorted from blood, taken at approximately week 56, from a patient treated with tofacitinib. These receptors all stem from a human donor with alopecia areata. The CDR3 runs from the conserved cysteine through the conserved F or W. The order of the fields is clone size, D gene, V gene, J gene, CDR3 protein, CDR3 DNA. A D gene is named only where the DNA matches it firmly. Size values are once, few and many counts, or a class for expanded clones, and some rows have none.

.,TRBD1,TRBV6-6,TRBJ1-2,CASSPRTGGYGYTF,TGTGCCAGCAGTCCACGGACAGGGGGATATGGCTACACCTTC
.,TRBD1,TRBV25-1,TRBJ2-7,CASRDRGSYEQYF,TGTGCCAGCAGGGACAGGGGGTCCTACGAGCAGTACTTC
.,TRBD1,TRBV10-3,TRBJ2-1,CATYDTGTEKQFF,TGTGCCACCTATGATACCGGGACAGAGAAGCAGTTCTTC
.,.,TRBV30,TRBJ1-5,CAWSVQFGTPRNQPQHF,TGTGCCTGGAGTGTACAATTCGGCACTCCAAGGAATCAGCCCCAGCATTTT
many,.,TRBV10-3,TRBJ2-2,CAINSIGGGTGELFF,TGTGCCATCAACTCAATCGGGGGAGGAACCGGGGAGCTGTTTTTT
.,.,TRBV6-6,TRBJ1-5,CASSWDRPNQPQHF,TGTGCCAGCAGTTGGGACCGGCCAAATCAGCCCCAGCATTTT
.,TRBD2,TRBV6-6,TRBJ2-2,CASISLAGGPGELFF,TGTGCCAGCATTAGCCTAGCGGGGGGTCCCGGGGAGCTGTTTTTT
.,.,TRBV2,TRBJ2-2,CASRDSGGTGELFF,TGTGCCAGCAGGGACTCCGGCGGGACCGGGGAGCTGTTTTTT
.,.,TRBV30,TRBJ1-2,CARNRDNYGYTF,TGTGCCCGGAACCGGGACAACTATGGCTACACCTTC
.,.,TRBV5-1,TRBJ2-7,CASSLLSGGTYEQYF,TGCGCCAGCAGCCTTTTGAGCGGTGGAACCTACGAGCAGTACTTC